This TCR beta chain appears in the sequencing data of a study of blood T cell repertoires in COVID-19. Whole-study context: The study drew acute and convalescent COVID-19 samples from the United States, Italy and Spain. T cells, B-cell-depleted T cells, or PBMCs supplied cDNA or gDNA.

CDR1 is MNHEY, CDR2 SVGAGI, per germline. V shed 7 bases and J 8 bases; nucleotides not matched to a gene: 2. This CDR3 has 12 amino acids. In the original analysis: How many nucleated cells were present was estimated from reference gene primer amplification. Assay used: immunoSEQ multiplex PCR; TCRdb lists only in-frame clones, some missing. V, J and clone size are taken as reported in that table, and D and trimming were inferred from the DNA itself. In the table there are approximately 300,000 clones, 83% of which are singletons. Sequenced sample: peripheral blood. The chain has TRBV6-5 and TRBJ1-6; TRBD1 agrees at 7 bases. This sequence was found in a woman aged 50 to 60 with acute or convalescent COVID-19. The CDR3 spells CASTTGDSPLHF. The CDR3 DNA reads TGTGCCAGCACCACAGGGGATTCACCCCTCCACTTT.